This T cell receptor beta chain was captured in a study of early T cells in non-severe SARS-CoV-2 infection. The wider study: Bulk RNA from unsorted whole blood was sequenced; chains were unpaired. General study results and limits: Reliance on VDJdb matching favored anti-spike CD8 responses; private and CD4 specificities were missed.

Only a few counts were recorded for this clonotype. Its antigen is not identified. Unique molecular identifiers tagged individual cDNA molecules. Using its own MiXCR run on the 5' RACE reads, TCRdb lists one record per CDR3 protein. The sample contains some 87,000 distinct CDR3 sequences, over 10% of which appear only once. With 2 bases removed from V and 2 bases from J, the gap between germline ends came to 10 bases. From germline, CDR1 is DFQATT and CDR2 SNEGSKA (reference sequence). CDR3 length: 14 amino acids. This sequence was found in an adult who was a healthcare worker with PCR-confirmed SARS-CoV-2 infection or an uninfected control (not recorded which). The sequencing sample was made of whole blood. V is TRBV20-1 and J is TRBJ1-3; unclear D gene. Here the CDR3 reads CSARFTVTGNTIYF. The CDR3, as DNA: TGCAGTGCTAGATTCACGGTTACTGGAAACACCATATATTTT.